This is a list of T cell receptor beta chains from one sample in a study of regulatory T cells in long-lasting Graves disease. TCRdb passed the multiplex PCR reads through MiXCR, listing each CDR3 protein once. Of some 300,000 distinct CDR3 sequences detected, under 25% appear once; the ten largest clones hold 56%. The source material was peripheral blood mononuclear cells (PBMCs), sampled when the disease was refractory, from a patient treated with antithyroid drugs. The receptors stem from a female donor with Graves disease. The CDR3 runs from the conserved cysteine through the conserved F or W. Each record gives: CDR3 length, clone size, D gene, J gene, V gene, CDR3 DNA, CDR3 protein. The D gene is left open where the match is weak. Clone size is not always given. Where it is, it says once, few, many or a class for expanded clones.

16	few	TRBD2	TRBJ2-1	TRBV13	TGTGCCAGCAGGGAGGGTGGGACTAGCGGGAGGGATGAGCAGTTCTTC	CASREGGTSGRDEQFF
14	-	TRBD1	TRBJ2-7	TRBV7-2	TGTGCCAGCAGCATAGGACAGGGAGGTTTCGAGCAGTACTTC	CASSIGQGGFEQYF
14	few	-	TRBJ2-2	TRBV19	TGTGCCAGTAGTAGGGGAGGCGGGGCCGGGGAGCTGTTTTTT	CASSRGGGAGELFF
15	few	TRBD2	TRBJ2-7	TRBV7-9	TGTGCCAGCAGCAACCAGACTAGCGGGAGCTACGAGCAGTACTTC	CASSNQTSGSYEQYF
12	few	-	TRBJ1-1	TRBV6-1	TGTGCCAGCAGACGACTGAGTCCTGAAGCTTTCTTT	CASRRLSPEAFF
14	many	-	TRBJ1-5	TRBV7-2	TGTGCCAGCAGCTTAGAGGGCAACCATCAGCCCCAGCATTTT	CASSLEGNHQPQHF
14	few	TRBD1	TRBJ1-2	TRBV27	TGTGCCAGCAGTTCCCGGGACAGGGTCTATGGCTACACCTTC	CASSSRDRVYGYTF
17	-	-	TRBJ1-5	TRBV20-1	TGCAGTGCTCCCTTGGGGGGGGCGCCCGGAAGCAATCAGCCCCAGCATTTT	CSAPLGGAPGSNQPQHF
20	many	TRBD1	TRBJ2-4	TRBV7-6	TGTGCCAGCAGCATCGTCGCCGGGACAGCATTACTACTAGCCAAAAACATTCAGTACTTC	CASSIVAGTALLLAKNIQYF
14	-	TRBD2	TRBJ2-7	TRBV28	TGTGCCAGCAGCATTGGACTAGCGCCCCTCGAGCAGTACTTC	CASSIGLAPLEQYF
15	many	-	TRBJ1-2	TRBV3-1	TGTGCCAGCAGCCAACAGGGCCACGCTAACTATGGCTACACCTTC	CASSQQGHANYGYTF
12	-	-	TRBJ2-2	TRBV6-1	TGTGCCAGCAGTCGGACGGCCGGGGAGCTGTTTTTT	CASSRTAGELFF
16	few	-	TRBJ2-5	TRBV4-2	TGTGCCAGCAGCCAAGATGGGGTAGCGGTGGAAGAGACCCAGTACTTC	CASSQDGVAVEETQYF
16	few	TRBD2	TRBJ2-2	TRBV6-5	TGTGCCAGCAGTTACGGGGCTAGCGGGAACACCGGGGAGCTGTTTTTT	CASSYGASGNTGELFF
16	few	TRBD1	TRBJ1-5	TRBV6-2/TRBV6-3	TGTGCCAGCGGGCCGGACAGGGGATCGGGCAATCAGCCCCAGCATTTT	CASGPDRGSGNQPQHF
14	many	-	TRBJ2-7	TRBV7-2	TGTGCCAGCAGCTTTCGCCGGGGTAACTACGAGCAGTACTTC	CASSFRRGNYEQYF
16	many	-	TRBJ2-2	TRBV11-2	TGTGCCAGCAGCCCAGGGGGACTAGCGAACACCGGGGAGCTGTTTTTT	CASSPGGLANTGELFF
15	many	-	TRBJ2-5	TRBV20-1	TGCAGTGCTAGAGTGGGGGGAGCGGTACAAGAGACCCAGTACTTC	CSARVGGAVQETQYF
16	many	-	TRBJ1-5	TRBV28	TGTGCCAGCAGTACACCCAGCCCAGGGGACATTCAGCCCCAGCATTTT	CASSTPSPGDIQPQHF
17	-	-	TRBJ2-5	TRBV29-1	TGCAGCGTTGAAGATGAGGAGGGTATCGGTATACAAGAGACCCAGTACTTC	CSVEDEEGIGIQETQYF
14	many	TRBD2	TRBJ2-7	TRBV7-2	TGTGCCAGCAGCTTGGCTCCTAGCGGATACGAGCAGTACTTC	CASSLAPSGYEQYF
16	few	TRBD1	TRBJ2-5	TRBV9	TGTGCCAGCAGCCCTCGCCCGAGGGGGCAGGGTGAGACCCAGTACTTC	CASSPRPRGQGETQYF
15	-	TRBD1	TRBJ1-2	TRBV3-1	TGTGCCAGCAGCTATCAGGACAGGGCGAACTATGGCTACACCTTC	CASSYQDRANYGYTF
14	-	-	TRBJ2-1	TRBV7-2	TGTGCCAGCAGGTCCAGGGTGTCGTACAATGAGCAGTTCTTC	CASRSRVSYNEQFF
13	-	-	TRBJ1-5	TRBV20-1	TGCAGTGCACAAGTATGGAGCAATCAGCCCCAGCATTTT	CSAQVWSNQPQHF